Following are 12 T cell receptor beta chains from one sample sequenced in a study of vaccination and CD4 T cells after COVID-19. Time point reported: late sampling 161 to 241 days after vaccination in a few convalescent patients. This sample's treatment: approximately 10-day PBMC culture with coronavirus spike peptide pools or control peptides (ViraFEST assay). Their antigens remain unidentified. Sequenced with the Oncomine TCR Beta short-read assay was DNA taken from cultured CD4+ T cells. TCRdb used MiXCR to reprocess the PCR reads, holding one entry per CDR3 protein. The table shows about 22,000 distinct CDR3 sequences, with roughly 33% occurring only once. Specimen: CD4+ T cells from blood, cultured in vitro, collected about 7 months after SARS-CoV-2 vaccination. These receptors all come from a human donor who had recovered from COVID-19.

This chain links TRBV7-9 with TRBJ2-5; 8 bases fit TRBD2. Germline CDR1 is SEHNR and CDR2 is FQNEAQ (reference sequence). There are 15 residues in the CDR3. V shed 4 bases and J 5 bases; nucleotides not matched to a gene: 9. This chain's CDR3 is CASSSSGGRRETQYF. CDR3 coding DNA: TGTGCCAGCAGCTCAAGCGGGGGCCGCCGGGAGACCCAGTACTTC.

The CDR3 here is CASRPTFIGYYGYTF. CDR3 DNA sequence: TGTGCCAGCAGGCCCACCTTTATCGGATACTATGGCTACACCTTC. The J gene is TRBJ1-2, the V gene TRBV6-1; D unclear. This CDR3 region has 15 residues. V dropped 6 bases and J dropped 3 bases, with 17 bases sitting between them. Germline V gene lookup returns CDR1 MNHNS and CDR2 SASEGT.

This sequence joins TRBV20-1 and TRBJ2-3; D gene uncertain. The CDR3 consists of 14 residues. The germline V and J ends were trimmed by 3 bases and 0 bases, with 10 bases remaining between them. Germline values: CDR1 DFQATT, CDR2 SNEGSKA (reference sequence). CDR3 DNA sequence: TGCAGTGCTAGGCGGTCCGTAAGCACAGATACGCAGTATTTT. Translated, it gives CSARRSVSTDTQYF.

This chain joins TRBV6-1 and TRBJ2-2; no clear D. V lost 6 bases and J lost 7, with 12 bases in between. Germline CDR1 is MNHNS and CDR2 is SASEGT. CDR3 length: 13 amino acids. The CDR3: CASSRTSGGELFF. CDR3 coding DNA: TGTGCCAGCAGCCGGACCTCCGGCGGGGAGCTGTTTTTT.

This clonotype was recorded a few times. The V call is TRBV7-8, the J call TRBJ2-7, with D perhaps TRBD2 (7 bases). The CDR3 consists of 14 residues. The ends were cut back, 7 bases at V and 6 bases at J, with 19 bases in the middle. The germline CDR1 and CDR2 sequences are SGHVS and FQNEAQ. The CDR3 here is CASTNRGRAPEQYF. CDR3 sequence (DNA): TGTGCCAGCACCAATAGGGGGAGGGCCCCCGAGCAGTACTTC.

V gene TRBV7-2 combines with J gene TRBJ2-7; 10 bases line up with TRBD1. V dropped 5 bases and J dropped 3; count of bases not matched to a gene: 7. The CDR3 has 15 amino acids. Germline CDR1 and CDR2: SGHTA and FQGNSA. The CDR3 is CASSHGQGGLYEQYF. As DNA, the CDR3 is TGTGCCAGCAGCCACGGACAGGGGGGTCTCTACGAGCAGTACTTC. Filled out from reference TRBV7-2 and TRBJ2-7, the complete variable domain reads GAGVSQSPSNKVTEKGKDVELRCDPISGHTALYWYRQSLGQGLEFLIYFQGNSAPDKSGLPSDRFSAERTGGSVSTLTIQRTQQEDSAVYLCASSHGQGGLYEQYFGPGTRLTVT.

The chain uses TRBV28 and TRBJ2-6; D not resolved. CDR1 is MDHEN and CDR2 is SYDVKM in the germline V gene. Trimming took off 6 bases at V and 1 base at J, with 10 bases between the two ends. This CDR3 contains 15 residues. CDR3 in amino acids: CASSPGGSGANVLTF. The CDR3 nucleotides are TGTGCCAGCAGCCCGGGTGGATCTGGGGCCAACGTCCTGACTTTC.

This rearrangement joins TRBV20-1 to TRBJ2-3, with unresolved D. The germline V gene has CDR1 DFQATT and CDR2 SNEGSKA (reference sequence). This CDR3 spans 15 amino acids. Trimming removed 3 bases from V and 1 base from J, with 14 bases in between. The CDR3 loop is CSASLGFGGTDTQYF. The CDR3 nucleotides are TGCAGTGCTAGTCTAGGTTTTGGGGGCACAGATACGCAGTATTTT.

In DNA form, the CDR3 reads TGTGCCACCAGTGAAACTAGGGACGGAGCCTACGAGCAGTACTTC. It is translated as CATSETRDGAYEQYF. V and J are TRBV24-1 and TRBJ2-7, with D perhaps matching TRBD1 or TRBD2 (5 bases each). V lost 4 bases, J lost 2 bases, and 14 bases lay in between. The CDR3 spans 15 residues. CDR1 and CDR2 (germline): KGHDR, SFDVKD.

V is TRBV6-1 and J is TRBJ1-1, with TRBD1 as a possible D gene (5 bases). Germline assignment: CDR1 MNHNS and CDR2 SASEGT. The ends were cut back, 6 bases at V and 2 bases at J, with 16 bases in the middle. CDR3 length: 15 residues. The chain's CDR3 is CASRGETNPNTEAFF. CDR3 coding DNA: TGTGCCAGCAGGGGGGAAACTAATCCCAACACTGAAGCTTTCTTT.

This clonotype was counted only a few times. The chain employs TRBV2 and TRBJ1-1, with TRBD1 identical over 7 bases. The J segment lost 4 bases and the V segment lost 7 bases, leaving 9 bases of the junction unmatched. The CDR3 runs 14 residues. CDR1 SNHLY and CDR2 FYNNEI come from the germline V gene. In DNA form, the CDR3 reads TGTGCCAGCACCGTACAGGGGAGGGTCACTGAAGCTTTCTTT. Translated, it gives CASTVQGRVTEAFF.

There are a few counts of this clonotype. The gene calls are TRBV20-1 and TRBJ2-1; 9 bases align to TRBD2. V was pared by 6 bases and J by 4 bases, with 4 bases of the junction left unmatched. CDR3 length equals 13 residues. Germline CDR1 is DFQATT and CDR2 is SNEGSKA (reference sequence). In DNA, the CDR3 is TGCAGTGCGTCCCTAGCGGGATACAATGAGCAGTTCTTC. This sequence encodes CSASLAGYNEQFF.